These 8 T cell receptor beta chains were all obtained from the same sample, sequenced in a study of blood T cell repertoires in COVID-19. Some clones are missing from TCRdb's copy, which holds only in-frame ones; the method was immunoSEQ multiplex PCR. The sample holds 95,000 to 100,000 clones, over 75% seen once. The source material was peripheral blood. These receptors originate from a woman under 40 with acute or convalescent COVID-19.

This chain connects TRBV14 to TRBJ2-7; 9 bases are shared with TRBD1. Germline CDR1 and CDR2: SGHDN and FVKESK. The junction had 9 bases not matched to a gene; V was cut back by 4 bases and J by 2 bases. This CDR3 spans 16 amino acids. Here the CDR3 DNA reads TGTGCCAGCAGCCCGCGTGGGACAGGGCCCGCCTACGAGCAGTACTTC. As protein: CASSPRGTGPAYEQYF.

The chain links TRBV18 to TRBJ2-1; TRBD1 aligns across 8 bases. The CDR3 is 16 residues long. V lost 3 bases to trimming and J lost 0 bases; unmatched junction nucleotides: 4. The germline CDR1 and CDR2 sequences are KGHSH and LQKENI. CDR3 residues: CASSPSGTGSYNEQFF. CDR3 sequence (DNA): TGTGCCAGCTCACCCTCCGGGACAGGCTCCTACAATGAGCAGTTCTTC.

The chain is built from TRBV9 and TRBJ1-2; D not certain. The V end was cut by 3 bases, the J end by 8 bases, with 5 bases between. Germline V gives CDR1 SGDLS, CDR2 YYNGEE. The CDR3 has 10 amino acids. DNA for the CDR3: TGTGCCAGCAGCGGTTCGGGCTACACCTTC. This codes for CASSGSGYTF. The full variable domain, with the rest looked up from reference TRBV9 and TRBJ1-2, is DSGVTQTPKHLITATGQRVTLRCSPRSGDLSVYWYQQSLDQGLQFLIQYYNGEERAKGNILERFSAQQFPDLHSELNLSSLELGDSALYFCASSGSGYTFGSGTRLTVV.

This chain uses TRBV28 with TRBJ2-7, with 11 bases aligning to TRBD2. Trimming at V came to 4 bases and at J to 4 bases, leaving 6 bases not matched to a gene. This CDR3 region has 15 residues. Germline assignment: CDR1 MDHEN and CDR2 SYDVKM. In nucleotides, the CDR3 is TGTGCCAGCAGTTCCGTAGCGGGGGGGGTTTACGAGCAGTACTTC. Protein: CASSSVAGGVYEQYF.

V usage is TRBV18 and J usage is TRBJ1-5; tentatively, D is TRBD1 (6 bases). Germline V gene lookup returns CDR1 KGHSH and CDR2 LQKENI. The CDR3 is 18 amino acids. V lost 5 bases and J lost 0, with 20 bases in between. This chain's CDR3 is CASSGEYREGNSNQPQHF. Here the CDR3 DNA reads TGTGCCAGCTCAGGGGAGTACAGGGAGGGGAATAGCAATCAGCCCCAGCATTTT.

This chain links TRBV5-1 with TRBJ1-1, with a weak D call TRBD1 (5 bases). This CDR3 contains 14 residues. Germline CDR1 is SGHRS and CDR2 is YFSETQ. V lost 0 bases and J 5 bases, leaving 11 bases between the germline ends. Here the CDR3 reads CASSLEYGATEAFF. The DNA of the CDR3 is TGCGCCAGCAGCTTGGAATATGGGGCGACTGAAGCTTTCTTT.

This clone was found a few times. The chain links TRBV4-2 to TRBJ1-6, with 8 bases that match TRBD1. This CDR3 is built from 15 residues. V lost 1 base to trimming and J lost 8 bases; unmatched junction nucleotides: 4. Germline lookup yields CDR1 LGHNA and CDR2 YNFKEQ. The CDR3 nucleotides are TGTGCCAGCAGCCAAGTCGTGACAGGGGATTCACCCCTCCACTTT. Translated: CASSQVVTGDSPLHF.

The chain couples TRBV27 to TRBJ1-3; 8 bases agree with TRBD1. The CDR3 consists of 15 residues. The germline gives CDR1 MNHEY, CDR2 SMNVEV (reference sequence). V dropped 4 bases and J dropped 3; count of bases not matched to a gene: 5. CDR3 in amino acids: CASSSQGALGNTIYF. In DNA form, the CDR3 reads TGTGCCAGCAGTTCTCAGGGGGCGCTTGGAAACACCATATATTTT.